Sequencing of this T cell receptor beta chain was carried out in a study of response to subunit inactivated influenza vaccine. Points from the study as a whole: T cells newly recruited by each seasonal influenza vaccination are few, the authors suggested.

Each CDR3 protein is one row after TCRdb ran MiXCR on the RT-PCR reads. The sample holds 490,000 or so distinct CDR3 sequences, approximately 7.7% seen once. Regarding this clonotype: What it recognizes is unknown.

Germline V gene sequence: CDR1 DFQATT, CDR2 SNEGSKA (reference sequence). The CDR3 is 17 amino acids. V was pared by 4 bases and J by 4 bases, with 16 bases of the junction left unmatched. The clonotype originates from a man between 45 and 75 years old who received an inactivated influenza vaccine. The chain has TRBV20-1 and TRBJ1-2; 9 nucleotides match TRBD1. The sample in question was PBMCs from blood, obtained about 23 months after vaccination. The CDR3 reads CSATTRDREYPGYGYTF. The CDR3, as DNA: TGCAGTGCTACCACTCGGGACAGGGAGTACCCGGGCTATGGCTACACCTTC.